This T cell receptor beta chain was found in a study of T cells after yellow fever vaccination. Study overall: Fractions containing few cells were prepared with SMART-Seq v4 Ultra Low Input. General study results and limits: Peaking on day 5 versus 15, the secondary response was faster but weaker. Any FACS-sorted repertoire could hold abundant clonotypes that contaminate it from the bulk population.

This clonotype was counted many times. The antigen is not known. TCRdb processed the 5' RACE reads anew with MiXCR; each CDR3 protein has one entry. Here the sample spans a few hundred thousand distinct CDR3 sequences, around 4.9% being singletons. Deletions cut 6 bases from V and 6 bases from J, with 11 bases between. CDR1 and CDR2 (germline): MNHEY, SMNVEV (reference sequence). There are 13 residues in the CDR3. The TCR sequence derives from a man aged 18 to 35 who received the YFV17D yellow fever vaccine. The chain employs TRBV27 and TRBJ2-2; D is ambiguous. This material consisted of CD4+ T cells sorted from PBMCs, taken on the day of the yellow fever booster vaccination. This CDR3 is CASRPDFSGELFF. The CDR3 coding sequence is TGTGCCAGCAGGCCAGATTTTTCCGGGGAGCTGTTTTTT.